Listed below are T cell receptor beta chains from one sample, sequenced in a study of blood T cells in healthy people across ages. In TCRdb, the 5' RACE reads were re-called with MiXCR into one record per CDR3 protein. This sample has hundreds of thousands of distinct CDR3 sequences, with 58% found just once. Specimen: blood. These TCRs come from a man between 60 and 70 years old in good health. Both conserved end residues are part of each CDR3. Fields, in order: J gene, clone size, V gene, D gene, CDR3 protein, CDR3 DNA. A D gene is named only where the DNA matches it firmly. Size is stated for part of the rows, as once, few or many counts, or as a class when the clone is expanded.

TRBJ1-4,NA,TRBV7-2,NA,CASRAGAQEKLFF,TGTGCCAGCAGGGCAGGGGCGCAGGAAAAACTGTTTTTT
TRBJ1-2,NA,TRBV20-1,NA,CSGPTGNYGYTF,TGCAGTGGTCCTACCGGGAACTATGGCTACACCTTC
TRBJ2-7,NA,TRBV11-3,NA,CASSSYPSAAYEQYF,TGTGCCAGCAGCTCCTACCCGTCAGCAGCCTACGAGCAGTACTTC
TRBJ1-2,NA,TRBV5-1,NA,CASSLRGPRSGNYGYTF,TGCGCCAGCAGCTTACGGGGCCCCCGGTCGGGAAACTATGGCTACACCTTC
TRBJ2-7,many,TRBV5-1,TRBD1,CASSLTGGFGEQYF,TGCGCCAGCAGCTTGACAGGGGGTTTCGGCGAGCAGTACTTC
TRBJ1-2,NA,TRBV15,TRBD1,CATSRDAGGYGYTF,TGTGCCACCAGCAGAGATGCAGGGGGGTATGGCTACACCTTC
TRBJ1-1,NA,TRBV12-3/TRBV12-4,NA,CASSLAGARGTEAFF,TGTGCCAGCAGTTTAGCAGGGGCGCGGGGCACTGAAGCTTTCTTT
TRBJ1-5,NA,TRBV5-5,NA,CASSSSGTLSNQPQHF,TGTGCCAGCAGCTCCTCCGGGACACTTAGCAATCAGCCCCAGCATTTT
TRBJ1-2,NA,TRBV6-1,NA,CASIWTVGGYGYTF,TGTGCCAGCATATGGACTGTGGGAGGGTATGGCTACACCTTC
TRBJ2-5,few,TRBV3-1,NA,CASRLMPTQETQYF,TGTGCCAGCAGACTAATGCCAACCCAAGAGACCCAGTACTTC